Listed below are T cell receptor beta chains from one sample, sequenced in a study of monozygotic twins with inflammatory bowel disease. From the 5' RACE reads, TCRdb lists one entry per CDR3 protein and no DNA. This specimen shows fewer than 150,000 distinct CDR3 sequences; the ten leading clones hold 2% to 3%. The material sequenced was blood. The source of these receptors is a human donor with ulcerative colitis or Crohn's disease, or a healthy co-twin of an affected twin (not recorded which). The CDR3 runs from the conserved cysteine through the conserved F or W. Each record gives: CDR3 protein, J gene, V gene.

CDR3aa: CASSSDRGTRETQYF
j_gene: TRBJ2-5
v_gene: TRBV27

CDR3aa: CASSAFSGDTQYF
j_gene: TRBJ2-3
v_gene: TRBV7-2

CDR3aa: CASSYGSQNSPLHF
j_gene: TRBJ1-6
v_gene: TRBV6-2/TRBV6-3

CDR3aa: CASSPGQGPLEYGYTF
j_gene: TRBJ1-2
v_gene: TRBV7-6

CDR3aa: CASSLGGLAYNEQFF
j_gene: TRBJ2-1
v_gene: TRBV7-2

CDR3aa: CASSLNSWGSDTEAFF
j_gene: TRBJ1-1
v_gene: TRBV7-6

CDR3aa: CASRKLAGATDTQYF
j_gene: TRBJ2-3
v_gene: TRBV6-2/TRBV6-3

CDR3aa: CASSQGVPYDTQYF
j_gene: TRBJ2-3
v_gene: TRBV12-3/TRBV12-4

CDR3aa: CASSLKGGTSTDTQYF
j_gene: TRBJ2-3
v_gene: TRBV5-8

CDR3aa: CASSPRRRGGTDTQYF
j_gene: TRBJ2-3
v_gene: TRBV7-2

CDR3aa: CASSLDSADTQYF
j_gene: TRBJ2-3
v_gene: TRBV5-4

CDR3aa: CASSYFDRGAYEQYF
j_gene: TRBJ2-7
v_gene: TRBV6-5

CDR3aa: CASSKALYRLNPEQYF
j_gene: TRBJ2-7
v_gene: TRBV21-1

CDR3aa: CASRVGWTVYNEQFF
j_gene: TRBJ2-1
v_gene: TRBV28

CDR3aa: CASSLGTSGGEETQYF
j_gene: TRBJ2-5
v_gene: TRBV11-2

CDR3aa: CASSLLYRNTEAFF
j_gene: TRBJ1-1
v_gene: TRBV7-2

CDR3aa: CASSVGTGMNTEAFF
j_gene: TRBJ1-1
v_gene: TRBV9

CDR3aa: CASSEGRPTIDGIQYF
j_gene: TRBJ2-4
v_gene: TRBV2

CDR3aa: CASSRAQGLSEAFF
j_gene: TRBJ1-1
v_gene: TRBV7-9

CDR3aa: CASSPSHLEYF
j_gene: TRBJ2-7
v_gene: TRBV16

CDR3aa: CASRGQGARREKLFF
j_gene: TRBJ1-4
v_gene: TRBV6-1